The T cell receptor (beta chain) described here comes from a study of preoperative IRX-2 immunotherapy in early breast cancer. Germline assignment: CDR1 SGHNT and CDR2 YENEEA. The CDR3 has 14 residues. With 2 bases removed from V and 8 bases from J, the gap between germline ends came to 12 bases. Data came from immunoSEQ multiplex PCR; TCRdb stores just in-frame clones and leaves some out. The sample lists a few thousand clones; roughly 67% were seen once. Documented treatment: preoperative locoregional IRX-2 cytokine immunotherapy. The starting material was tumor tissue, obtained before IRX-2 immunotherapy. V is TRBV11-3 and J is TRBJ1-4; D remains unclear. This clonotype originated in a human donor with breast cancer. CDR3 loop: CASSLNGGEEKLFF. The CDR3 DNA reads TGTGCCAGCAGCTTAAATGGAGGCGAGGAAAAACTGTTTTTT.